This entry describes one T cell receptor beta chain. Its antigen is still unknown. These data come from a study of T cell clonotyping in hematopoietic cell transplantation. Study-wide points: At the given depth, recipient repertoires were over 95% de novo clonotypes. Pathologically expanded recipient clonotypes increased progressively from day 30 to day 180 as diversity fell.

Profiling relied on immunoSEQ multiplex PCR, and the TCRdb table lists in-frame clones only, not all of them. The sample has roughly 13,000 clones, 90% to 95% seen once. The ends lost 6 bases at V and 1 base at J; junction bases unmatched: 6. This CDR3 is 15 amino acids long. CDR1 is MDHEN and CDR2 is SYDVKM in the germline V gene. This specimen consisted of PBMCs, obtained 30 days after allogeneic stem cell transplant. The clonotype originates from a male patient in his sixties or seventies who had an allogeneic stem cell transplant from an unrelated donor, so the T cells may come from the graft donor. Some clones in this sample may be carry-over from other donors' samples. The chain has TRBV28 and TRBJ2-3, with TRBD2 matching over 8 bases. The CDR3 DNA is TGTGCCAGCAGACCCGGGGGGGAGGGCACAGATACGCAGTATTTT. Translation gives CASRPGGEGTDTQYF.